The 15 T cell receptor beta chains given below trace back to one sample, sequenced in a study of cytomegalovirus exposure and HLA in healthy donors. Amplification used 60 Vbeta primers and 13 Jbeta primers. Profiled with immunoSEQ multiplex PCR; TCRdb holds only in-frame clones, not every one. The table records 150,000 to 200,000 clones, 75% to 90% of them present only once. The sample comprised PBMCs. These receptor sequences come from a man aged 40-49 years in good health and CMV-seropositive.

The chain combines TRBV5-4 with TRBJ1-1; 7 nucleotides align to TRBD1. Trimming removed 0 bases from V and 1 base from J; junction bases left unmatched: 15. Germline CDR1 reads SGHNT; CDR2 reads YYREEE (reference sequence). CDR3 size: 19 residues. This chain's CDR3 is CASSLEPGQEGFGNTEAFF. CDR3 coding DNA: TGTGCCAGCAGCTTGGAACCAGGACAGGAGGGTTTCGGGAACACTGAAGCTTTCTTT.

The rearrangement joins TRBV25-1 to TRBJ2-6; 7 nucleotides line up with TRBD1. The junction had 10 bases not matched to a gene; V was cut back by 6 bases and J by 2 bases. The germline V gene has CDR1 MGHDK and CDR2 SYGVNS. The CDR3 consists of 17 residues. CDR3: CASSANRGSAGANVLTF. The CDR3 DNA is TGTGCCAGCAGCGCGAACAGGGGTTCTGCTGGGGCCAACGTCCTGACTTTC.

This clone was seen more than once but under ten times. The chain links TRBV30 to TRBJ2-5; no clear D. V gave up 4 bases and J gave up 2 bases, with 8 bases separating them. The CDR3 contains 12 residues. Germline V gene lookup returns CDR1 GTSNPN and CDR2 SVGIG (reference sequence). CDR3 coding DNA: TGTGCCTGGAACTCGGGTCAAGAGACCCAGTACTTC. This codes for CAWNSGQETQYF.

The rearrangement uses TRBV4-3 and TRBJ2-2, with no clear D. Per the germline V gene, CDR1 is LGHNA and CDR2 is YSLEER. V lost 0 bases and J lost 0, with 17 bases in between. This CDR3 is built from 19 residues. The CDR3 sequence is CASSQDWSKETANTGELFF. For the CDR3, the DNA is TGCGCCAGCAGCCAAGATTGGTCTAAGGAGACCGCGAACACCGGGGAGCTGTTTTTT.

The rearrangement joins TRBV5-1 to TRBJ2-1; 13 bases match TRBD2. The CDR3 runs to 17 residues. V was pared by 4 bases and J by 1 base, with 5 bases of the junction left unmatched. In germline, CDR1 is SGHRS, CDR2 YFSETQ. CDR3 DNA: TGCGCCAGCAGCAACGGACTAGCGGGGGTTTCCTACAATGAGCAGTTCTTC. Residues: CASSNGLAGVSYNEQFF.

This sequence joins TRBV9 and TRBJ2-1; TRBD1 might be the D (6 bases). CDR1 and CDR2 (germline): SGDLS, YYNGEE. V was clipped by 1 base and J by 0 bases, with 8 bases between them. The CDR3 is 15 amino acids. The DNA of the CDR3 is TGTGCCAGCAGCGTATTGGACAGCTCCTACAATGAGCAGTTCTTC. Translation: CASSVLDSSYNEQFF.

The rearrangement joins TRBV5-1 to TRBJ2-3, with 12 bases lining up with TRBD2. Germline CDR1 SGHRS, CDR2 YFSETQ. The CDR3 covers 16 residues. Losses at the gene ends were 2 bases for V and 1 base for J; bases not matched to a gene: 2. The DNA for the CDR3 is TGCGCCAGCAGCTTCGGACTAGCGGGGCGCACAGATACGCAGTATTTT. This encodes CASSFGLAGRTDTQYF.

The rearrangement links TRBV4-3 to TRBJ2-7; no definite D call. The CDR3 sequence is 13 residues long. In germline, CDR1 is LGHNA, CDR2 YSLEER. V was shortened by 5 bases and J by 5 bases, with 13 bases between the two germline ends. The CDR3 DNA is TGCGCCAGCAGCGGGCCCCCTCTCCACGAGCAGTACTTC. This encodes CASSGPPLHEQYF.

V is TRBV28 and J is TRBJ1-1; D not certain. Germline V gene data show CDR1 as MDHEN and CDR2 as SYDVKM. V was trimmed by 6 bases and J by 8 bases, leaving 16 bases between them. CDR3 length: 13 residues. The CDR3 here is CASSPESKGEAFF. As DNA, the CDR3 is TGTGCCAGCAGCCCGGAGTCCAAAGGAGAAGCTTTCTTT. Together with reference TRBV28 and TRBJ1-1, the CDR3 gives the full variable domain: DVKVTQSSRYLVKRTGEKVFLECVQDMDHENMFWYRQDPGLGLRLIYFSYDVKMKEKGDIPEGYSVSREKKERFSLILESASTNQTSMYLCASSPESKGEAFFGQGTRLTVV.

This clone was detected once. The chain has TRBV9 and TRBJ2-1; D gene unclear. The CDR3 consists of 15 residues. CDR1 is SGDLS, CDR2 YYNGEE, per germline. The germline V and J ends were trimmed by 4 bases and 4 bases, with 15 bases remaining between them. In nucleotides, the CDR3 is TGTGCCAGCAGCACATCCGGGTCCGAATACAATGAGCAGTTCTTC. As protein: CASSTSGSEYNEQFF.

J is TRBJ2-5 and V is TRBV5-8; no clear D gene. The CDR3 is 14 amino acids. Germline assignment: CDR1 SGHTS and CDR2 YDEGEE. Trimming left V 0 bases short and J 3 bases short, with 9 bases between. CDR3: CASSLGLTKETQYF. In DNA, the CDR3 is TGTGCCAGCAGCTTGGGCCTAACTAAAGAGACCCAGTACTTC.

This chain joins TRBV19 and TRBJ1-4; perhaps TRBD1 as D (6 bases). The length of the CDR3 is 15 residues. V shed 5 bases and J shed 0 bases, with 10 bases lying between them. CDR1 is LNHDA and CDR2 is SQIVND in the germline V gene (reference sequence). CDR3 protein: CASSGGAATNEKLFF. The CDR3 nucleotides read TGTGCCAGTAGTGGGGGCGCCGCAACTAATGAAAAACTGTTTTTT. The variable domain in full, completed from reference TRBV19 and TRBJ1-4, reads DGGITQSPKYLFRKEGQNVTLSCEQNLNHDAMYWYRQDPGQGLRLIYYSQIVNDFQKGDIAEGYSVSREKKESFPLTVTSAQKNPTAFYLCASSGGAATNEKLFFGSGTQLSVL.

This clone was observed a single time. The V call is TRBV6-5, the J call TRBJ2-2; perhaps TRBD2 as D (7 bases). CDR3 length: 15 amino acids. Trimming cost V 0 bases and J 6 bases, with 11 bases left between them. Germline loops: CDR1 MNHEY, CDR2 SVGAGI. The DNA for the CDR3 is TGTGCCAGCAGTTACTCAGGGGGGGGCCCCGGGGAGCTGTTTTTT. Its translation: CASSYSGGGPGELFF.

The genes are TRBV7-9 and TRBJ2-3; TRBD2 matches at 8 bases. The CDR3 spans 15 residues. Germline V gene sequence: CDR1 SEHNR, CDR2 FQNEAQ (reference sequence). The ends lost 3 bases at V and 1 base at J; junction bases unmatched: 3. CDR3 nucleotides: TGTGCCAGCAGCTTTACAGCGGGGGGCACAGATACGCAGTATTTT. It translates to CASSFTAGGTDTQYF. Full variable domain (rest looked up from reference TRBV7-9 and TRBJ2-3): DTGVSQNPRHKITKRGQNVTFRCDPISEHNRLYWYRQTLGQGPEFLTYFQNEAQLEKSRLLSDRFSAERPKGSFSTLEIQRTEQGDSAMYLCASSFTAGGTDTQYFGPGTRLTVL.

This clone has a handful of counts. V gene TRBV19 combines with J gene TRBJ2-1, with 10 bases aligning to TRBD1. Germline trimming cut 7 bases from V and 5 bases from J; bases unmatched to any gene: 8. This CDR3 is built from 15 residues. Germline values: CDR1 LNHDA, CDR2 SQIVND (reference sequence). CDR3 amino acids: CASTATGGRDNEQFF. The CDR3 bases are TGTGCCAGTACGGCGACAGGGGGCAGGGACAATGAGCAGTTCTTC.